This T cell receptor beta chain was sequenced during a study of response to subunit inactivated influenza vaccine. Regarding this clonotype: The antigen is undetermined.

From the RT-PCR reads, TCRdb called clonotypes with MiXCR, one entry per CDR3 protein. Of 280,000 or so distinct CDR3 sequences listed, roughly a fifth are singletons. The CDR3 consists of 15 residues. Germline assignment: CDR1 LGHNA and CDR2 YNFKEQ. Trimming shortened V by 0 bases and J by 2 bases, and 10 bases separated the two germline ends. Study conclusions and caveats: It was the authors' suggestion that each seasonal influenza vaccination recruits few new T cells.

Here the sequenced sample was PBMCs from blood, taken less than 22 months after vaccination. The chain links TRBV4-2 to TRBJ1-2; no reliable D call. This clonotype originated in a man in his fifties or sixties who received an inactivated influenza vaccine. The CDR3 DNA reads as TGTGCCAGCAGCCAAGATCTGGGCGAAAACTATGGCTACACCTTC. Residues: CASSQDLGENYGYTF.